The 21 T cell receptor beta chains listed next were all sequenced from one sample in a study of shared clonotypes between healthy human individuals. Sequencing used immunoSEQ multiplex PCR; TCRdb keeps in-frame clones, though not all of them. The sample records around 2.1 million clones, under 97% being singletons. The specimen sequenced was naive CD4+ T cells sorted from blood. Sample subset: CD45RA+ positively selected. The receptors shown here come from a man younger than 35 in good health.

The genes are TRBV6-5 and TRBJ2-7; D possibly corresponds to TRBD1 (5 bases). The CDR3 sequence is 13 residues long. The V gene's germline CDR1 is MNHEY and CDR2 SVGAGI. Trimming removed 10 bases from V and 1 base from J, with 14 bases in between. For the CDR3, the DNA is TGTGCCACCAAAAGAACAGGATCCTACGAGCAGTACTTC. It specifies CATKRTGSYEQYF.

V gene TRBV5-6 combines with J gene TRBJ1-2, with D perhaps TRBD1 (5 bases). Trimming took 2 bases from V and 4 from J, leaving 9 bases between them. The CDR3 extends over 13 amino acids. The germline CDR1 and CDR2 sequences are SGHDT and YYEEEE. DNA for the CDR3: TGTGCCAGCAGCTTCTCAGGGATCTATGGCTACACCTTC. Translated: CASSFSGIYGYTF.

The rearrangement links TRBV7-2 to TRBJ1-6; no firm D call. The V end was cut by 3 bases, the J end by 3 bases, with 9 bases between. The CDR3 runs to 15 residues. Per the germline V gene, CDR1 is SGHTA and CDR2 is FQGNSA. CDR3 coding DNA: TGTGCCAGCAGCTTGGGTCCCGGCTATAATTCACCCCTCCACTTT. Amino acids: CASSLGPGYNSPLHF.

As concerns this clone: The same CDR3 can be traced to other DNA sequences in this sample. The chain joins TRBV4-1 to TRBJ2-3; D is ambiguous. There are 12 residues in the CDR3. V lost 3 bases, J lost 6 bases, and 7 bases lay in between. Germline loops: CDR1 MGHRA, CDR2 YSYEKL. CDR3 nucleotides: TGCGCCAGCAGCCAGCCCCGGGATACGCAGTATTTT. Translating it yields CASSQPRDTQYF.

The rearrangement joins TRBV18 to TRBJ1-2, with 8 bases aligning to TRBD1. V was clipped by 6 bases and J by 7 bases; unmatched bases: 7. This CDR3 comprises 13 residues. The germline V gene has CDR1 KGHSH and CDR2 LQKENI. CDR3 sequence (DNA): TGTGCCAGCTCTTGGGACAGGAATACTGGCTACACCTTC. This translates into CASSWDRNTGYTF.

The rearrangement links TRBV4-1 to TRBJ1-5; D gene unclear. There are 13 residues in the CDR3. The ends were cut back, 0 bases at V and 7 bases at J, with 7 bases in the middle. From germline, CDR1 is MGHRA and CDR2 YSYEKL. CDR3 protein: CASSQDLAQPQHF. The DNA of the CDR3 is TGCGCCAGCAGCCAAGATCTGGCCCAGCCCCAGCATTTT.

The chain recombines TRBV5-1 with TRBJ2-3; maybe TRBD2 (6 bases). Per the germline V gene, CDR1 is SGHRS and CDR2 is YFSETQ. The CDR3 covers 15 residues. The V end was cut by 0 bases, the J end by 1 base, with 9 bases between. The CDR3, as DNA: TGCGCCAGCAGCTTGGATCCGGGGGGCACAGATACGCAGTATTTT. Translated: CASSLDPGGTDTQYF.

The V call is TRBV9, the J call TRBJ2-5; D is perhaps TRBD1 or TRBD2 (5 bases each). V was shortened by 6 bases and J by 4 bases, with 13 bases between the two germline ends. Germline loops: CDR1 SGDLS, CDR2 YYNGEE. CDR3 length equals 13 residues. In nucleotides, the CDR3 is TGTGCCAGCAACCGGGACGGACGAGAGACCCAGTACTTC. Amino acid sequence: CASNRDGRETQYF. Supplemented by reference TRBV9 and TRBJ2-5, the full variable domain reads DSGVTQTPKHLITATGQRVTLRCSPRSGDLSVYWYQQSLDQGLQFLIQYYNGEERAKGNILERFSAQQFPDLHSELNLSSLELGDSALYFCASNRDGRETQYFGPGTRLLVL.

V gene TRBV20-1 combines with J gene TRBJ2-7; 7 bases match TRBD1. This CDR3 is 11 amino acids long. Germline loops: CDR1 DFQATT, CDR2 SNEGSKA (reference sequence). With 6 bases clipped from V and 6 bases from J, the junction kept 5 bases outside the gene matches. CDR3: CSALTGAEQYF. The CDR3 coding sequence is TGCAGTGCATTAACAGGGGCCGAGCAGTACTTC.

This chain links TRBV11-1 with TRBJ2-2; 7 positions match TRBD1. Germline loops: CDR1 SGHAT, CDR2 FQDESV (reference sequence). Trimming cost V 9 bases and J 0 bases; bases outside gene matches: 1. The CDR3 runs 13 residues. The CDR3 sequence is CASGQANTGELFF. In DNA, the CDR3 is TGTGCCAGTGGACAGGCGAACACCGGGGAGCTGTTTTTT.

This clone has only one observation. V and J are TRBV6-1 and TRBJ1-1; D uncertain. CDR3 length: 16 residues. Per germline, CDR1 MNHNS and CDR2 SASEGT. The V and J ends lost 3 bases and 3 bases respectively, with 17 bases between them. The CDR3 reads CASSDRRAVEDTEAFF. The CDR3 DNA sequence: TGTGCCAGCAGTGATAGGAGGGCGGTAGAGGACACTGAAGCTTTCTTT.

This chain joins TRBV25-1 and TRBJ2-1; 8 nucleotides agree with TRBD2. This CDR3 is 16 amino acids long. V was pared by 1 base and J by 6 bases, with 8 bases of the junction left unmatched. Germline V CDR1 and CDR2: MGHDK, SYGVNS. CDR3 coding DNA: TGTGCCAGCAGTGAATTGGGACTAGGTTGGGTCAATGAGCAGTTCTTC. It yields the protein CASSELGLGWVNEQFF.

The rearrangement uses TRBV2 and TRBJ1-1, with D unclear. V gave up 4 bases and J gave up 5 bases, with 11 bases separating them. The CDR3 runs 13 residues. CDR1 and CDR2 from the germline V gene are SNHLY and FYNNEI. The chain's CDR3 is CASSVEKQTEAFF. CDR3 bases: TGTGCCAGCAGTGTGGAGAAACAGACTGAAGCTTTCTTT. Looking up the rest from reference TRBV2 and TRBJ1-1 gives the full variable domain: EPEVTQTPSHQVTQMGQEVILRCVPISNHLYFYWYRQILGQKVEFLVSFYNNEISEKSEIFDDQFSVERPDGSNFTLKIRSTKLEDSAMYFCASSVEKQTEAFFGQGTRLTVV.

The chain links TRBV11-2 to TRBJ2-7, with a tentative D call TRBD1 (5 bases). The V gene's germline CDR1 is SGHAT and CDR2 FQNNGV. V was trimmed by 2 bases and J by 7 bases, leaving 18 bases between them. The CDR3 is 15 amino acids. CDR3 DNA: TGTGCCAGCAGCTTAAGTAACAGGCCCCTCCTTGAGCAGTACTTC. This codes for CASSLSNRPLLEQYF.

Comment on this clone: Other DNA sequences of this sample code for an identical CDR3. The chain carries TRBV2 and TRBJ2-7; D gene uncertain. The ends were cut back, 5 bases at V and 3 bases at J, with 2 bases in the middle. The CDR3 runs 10 residues. Germline values: CDR1 SNHLY, CDR2 FYNNEI. CDR3 DNA sequence: TGTGCCAGCAGTCTCTACGAGCAGTACTTC. This sequence encodes CASSLYEQYF.

The rearrangement uses TRBV7-9 and TRBJ1-6; possible D gene TRBD1, 6 bases. The germline V gene encodes CDR1 SEHNR and CDR2 FQNEAQ (reference sequence). This CDR3 contains 16 residues. Trimming stripped 1 base from V and 8 bases from J, with 15 bases between. The CDR3 bases are TGTGCCAGCAGCTTAGGGGGGCCCAGGGGTCATTCACCCCTCCACTTT. Translated, it gives CASSLGGPRGHSPLHF.

This chain links TRBV29-1 with TRBJ2-2; D is perhaps TRBD1 or TRBD2 (5 bases each). The CDR3 spans 12 residues. V lost 4 bases to trimming and J lost 5 bases, with 8 bases between them. Germline CDR1 and CDR2: SQVTM and ANQGSEA. The CDR3 here is CSVVGPTGELFF. CDR3 sequence (DNA): TGCAGCGTTGTGGGACCTACCGGGGAGCTGTTTTTT.

This chain uses TRBV2 with TRBJ2-3; TRBD2 agrees at 10 bases. CDR3 length equals 15 residues. V was pared by 6 bases and J by 5 bases, with 8 bases of the junction left unmatched. The germline gives CDR1 SNHLY, CDR2 FYNNEI. The CDR3 region has the DNA TGTGCCAGCAGAGCAGGACTAGCGGTCCAAGATACGCAGTATTTT. Its translation is CASRAGLAVQDTQYF.

The chain couples TRBV29-1 to TRBJ1-2, with D possibly matching TRBD1 (6 bases). V shed 4 bases and J shed 5 bases, with 11 bases lying between them. The germline gives CDR1 SQVTM, CDR2 ANQGSEA. This CDR3 is built from 12 residues. CDR3 in DNA: TGCAGCGTTGGAGGGGGAGGGTATGGCTACACCTTC. It yields the protein CSVGGGGYGYTF. The full variable domain, in which reference TRBV29-1 and TRBJ1-2 provide the parts outside the CDR3, is SAVISQKPSRDICQRGTSLTIQCQVDSQVTMMFWYRQQPGQSLTLIATANQGSEATYESGFVIDKFPISRPNLTFSTLTVSNMSPEDSSIYLCSVGGGGYGYTFGSGTRLTVV.

The chain employs TRBV20-1 and TRBJ2-4; possible D gene TRBD2, 6 bases. The germline CDR1 and CDR2 sequences are DFQATT and SNEGSKA (reference sequence). The CDR3 spans 11 residues. The V gene lost 6 bases and the J gene lost 7 bases, with 10 bases spanning the gap. The CDR3 spells CSAPTSNIQYF. The CDR3 bases are TGCAGTGCACCGACTAGTAACATTCAGTACTTC.

The chain has TRBV5-6 and TRBJ2-2; 14 bases align to TRBD2. CDR3 length equals 16 residues. Germline values: CDR1 SGHDT, CDR2 YYEEEE. J lost 7 bases, V lost 3 bases, and 5 bases had no gene match. CDR3 loop: CASSSTSGRAGGELFF. The CDR3 coding sequence is TGTGCCAGCAGCTCGACTAGCGGGAGGGCTGGCGGGGAGCTGTTTTTT.